Each of the 14 T cell receptor beta chains below was sequenced from the same sample in a study of cytomegalovirus exposure and HLA in healthy donors. The PCR ran on 60 Vbeta and 13 Jbeta primers. Using immunoSEQ multiplex PCR, the repertoire was profiled, and TCRdb retains in-frame clones only, with some absent. Recorded here are roughly 51,000 clones; the top ten clones represent around 5.6%. Sequenced sample: PBMCs. The receptors derive from a male donor in good health and CMV-seropositive.

The J gene is TRBJ2-2, the V gene TRBV7-6; 7 nucleotides line up with TRBD2. This CDR3 is 18 amino acids long. V gave up 2 bases and J gave up 0 bases; unmatched junction bases: 9. CDR1 and CDR2 from the germline V gene are SGHVS and FNYEAQ. The CDR3 reads CASSLNRGDDANTGELFF. DNA of the CDR3: TGTGCCAGCAGCTTAAATCGGGGGGACGACGCGAACACCGGGGAGCTGTTTTTT.

The genes are TRBV4-2 and TRBJ2-7; 9 bases map to TRBD1. Germline CDR1 reads LGHNA; CDR2 reads YNFKEQ. The CDR3 is 16 residues long. The J segment lost 2 bases and the V segment lost 0 bases, leaving 5 bases of the junction unmatched. The CDR3 protein is CASSQESRQGAYEQYF. CDR3 nucleotide sequence: TGTGCCAGCAGCCAAGAGTCCCGACAGGGGGCCTACGAGCAGTACTTC.

The chain couples TRBV9 to TRBJ2-7, with TRBD2 matching 10 bases. The germline V gene has CDR1 SGDLS and CDR2 YYNGEE. The CDR3 length is 16 residues. J was trimmed by 5 bases and V by 7 bases; bases with no gene match: 15. The CDR3 bases are TGTGCCAGCTCTTCGGGCCCGGGACTAGCGAAGAACGAGCAGTACTTC. Protein sequence: CASSSGPGLAKNEQYF. Full variable domain (remainder filled in from reference TRBV9 and TRBJ2-7): DSGVTQTPKHLITATGQRVTLRCSPRSGDLSVYWYQQSLDQGLQFLIQYYNGEERAKGNILERFSAQQFPDLHSELNLSSLELGDSALYFCASSSGPGLAKNEQYFGPGTRLTVT.

The chain joins TRBV5-1 to TRBJ2-5, with 9 bases aligning to TRBD2. From germline, CDR1 is SGHRS and CDR2 YFSETQ. The CDR3 is made up of 16 amino acids. V lost 0 bases and J lost 4; bases outside the gene matches: 7. Here the CDR3 reads CASSLGAGGGGETQYF. In DNA form, the CDR3 reads TGCGCCAGCAGCTTGGGAGCGGGGGGTGGAGGAGAGACCCAGTACTTC.

Comments on this clone: Other nucleotide sequences from this sample produce the same CDR3. J is TRBJ2-1 and V is TRBV9; maybe TRBD1 (6 bases). There are 15 residues in the CDR3. The V gene's germline CDR1 is SGDLS and CDR2 YYNGEE. Trimming stripped 1 base from V and 0 bases from J, with 8 bases between. CDR3 bases: TGTGCCAGCAGCGTACAGGGGAACTCCTACAATGAGCAGTTCTTC. This codes for CASSVQGNSYNEQFF.

This chain links TRBV5-1 with TRBJ2-3; perhaps TRBD1 as D (6 bases). Trimming removed 0 bases at V and 2 bases at J, with 10 bases between. This CDR3 has 15 amino acids. In germline, CDR1 is SGHRS, CDR2 YFSETQ. The CDR3 region is CASSLEGHITDTQYF. In DNA form, the CDR3 reads TGCGCCAGCAGCTTGGAGGGACACATCACAGATACGCAGTATTTT.

The genes are TRBV4-3 and TRBJ1-2; TRBD1 might be the D (6 bases). Germline CDR1 LGHNA, CDR2 YSLEER. With 1 base removed from V and 2 bases from J, the gap between germline ends came to 20 bases. The CDR3 has 18 amino acids. In DNA form, the CDR3 reads TGCGCCAGCAGCCAAGGGCTACCAGGGGCTACATCCAACTATGGCTACACCTTC. This sequence encodes CASSQGLPGATSNYGYTF.

The genes are TRBV7-2 and TRBJ2-4; 9 bases are shared with TRBD2. This CDR3 has 16 amino acids. Germline V gene lookup returns CDR1 SGHTA and CDR2 FQGNSA. The V and J ends lost 1 base and 4 bases, in that order; junction bases with no gene match: 5. The DNA of the CDR3 is TGTGCCAGCAGCTTAGTCTGGCGGGGGGGTAAAAACATTCAGTACTTC. This sequence encodes CASSLVWRGGKNIQYF.

The chain carries TRBV4-2 and TRBJ2-5; D possibly corresponds to TRBD2 (6 bases). Looked up from germline, CDR1 is LGHNA and CDR2 is YNFKEQ. CDR3 length: 17 amino acids. Trimming removed 0 bases at V and 4 bases at J, with 18 bases between. CDR3: CASSQEARAGPRETQYF. The CDR3 DNA reads as TGTGCCAGCAGCCAAGAGGCGAGGGCGGGGCCCAGAGAGACCCAGTACTTC.

The rearrangement links TRBV6-5 to TRBJ1-4, with a weak D call TRBD1 (5 bases). In germline, CDR1 is MNHEY, CDR2 SVGAGI. This CDR3 is 14 amino acids long. The ends were cut back, 4 bases at V and 7 bases at J, with 13 bases in the middle. CDR3 DNA: TGTGCCAGCAGTTCACAGGAATTCGGTGAAAAACTGTTTTTT. Its protein is CASSSQEFGEKLFF.

This rearrangement joins TRBV10-3 to TRBJ2-1, with D perhaps matching TRBD2 (6 bases). With 5 bases removed from V and 2 bases from J, the gap between germline ends came to 16 bases. The V gene's germline CDR1 is ENHRY and CDR2 SYGVKD. This CDR3 region has 16 residues. This chain's CDR3 is CAISLDGIAAYNEQFF. DNA of the CDR3: TGTGCCATCAGTTTGGACGGAATAGCGGCCTACAATGAGCAGTTCTTC.

The CDR3 nucleotides read TGTGCCAGCAGCTTAGGGGCAAGTCAAGAGACCCAGTACTTC. It encodes CASSLGASQETQYF. The V gene is TRBV7-9, the J gene TRBJ2-5; the D is unclear. Between the trimmed V and J ends, which lost 1 base and 2 bases, there was a span of 8 bases. The CDR3 is 14 amino acids. Germline loops: CDR1 SEHNR, CDR2 FQNEAQ (reference sequence).

This sequence joins TRBV5-1 and TRBJ2-7; 16 bases line up with TRBD2. This CDR3 comprises 19 residues. Germline values: CDR1 SGHRS, CDR2 YFSETQ. Losses at the gene ends were 1 base for V and 0 bases for J; bases not matched to a gene: 7. In DNA, the CDR3 is TGCGCCAGCAGCTTGTTGGGGACTAGCGGGGGGGCCTTCTCCTACGAGCAGTACTTC. This codes for CASSLLGTSGGAFSYEQYF.

CDR3 in amino acids: CASSIRGQGDSPLHF. In DNA form, the CDR3 reads TGTGCCAGTAGTATAAGAGGACAGGGGGATTCACCCCTCCACTTT. The chain employs TRBV19 and TRBJ1-6; TRBD1 matches at 10 bases. CDR1 is LNHDA and CDR2 is SQIVND in the germline V gene (reference sequence). CDR3 length equals 15 residues. J gave up 8 bases and V 2 bases, and 3 bases lay outside the gene matches.